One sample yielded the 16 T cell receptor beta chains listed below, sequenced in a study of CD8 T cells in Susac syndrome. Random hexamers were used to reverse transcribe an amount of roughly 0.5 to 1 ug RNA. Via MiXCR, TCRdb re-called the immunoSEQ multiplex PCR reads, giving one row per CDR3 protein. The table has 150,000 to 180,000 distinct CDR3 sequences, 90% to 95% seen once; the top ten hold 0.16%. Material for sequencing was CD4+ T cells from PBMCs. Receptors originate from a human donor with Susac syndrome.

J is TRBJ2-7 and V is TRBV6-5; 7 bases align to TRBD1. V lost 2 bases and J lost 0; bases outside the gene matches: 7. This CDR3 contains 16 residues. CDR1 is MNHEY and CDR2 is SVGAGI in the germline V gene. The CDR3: CASSYGPWTGSYEQYF. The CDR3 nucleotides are TGTGCCAGCAGTTACGGGCCGTGGACAGGCTCCTACGAGCAGTACTTC.

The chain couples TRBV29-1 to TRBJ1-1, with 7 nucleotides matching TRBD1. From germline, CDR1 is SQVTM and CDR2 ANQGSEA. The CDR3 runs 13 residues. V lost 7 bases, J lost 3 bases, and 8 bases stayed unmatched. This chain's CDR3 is CSALTGRDTEAFF. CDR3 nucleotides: TGCAGCGCATTGACAGGGAGGGACACTGAAGCTTTCTTT.

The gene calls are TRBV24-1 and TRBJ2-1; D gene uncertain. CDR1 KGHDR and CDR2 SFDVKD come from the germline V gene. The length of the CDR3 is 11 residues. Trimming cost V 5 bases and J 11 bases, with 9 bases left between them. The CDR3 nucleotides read TGTGCCACCAGTGTCGGGTTGCAGCAGTTCTTC. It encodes CATSVGLQQFF.

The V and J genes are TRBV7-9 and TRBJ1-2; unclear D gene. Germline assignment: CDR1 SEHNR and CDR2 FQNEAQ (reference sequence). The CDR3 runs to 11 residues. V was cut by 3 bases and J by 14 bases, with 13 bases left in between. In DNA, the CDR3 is TGTGCCAGCAGCTTGGGCACCGTCGTAACCTTC. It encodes CASSLGTVVTF.

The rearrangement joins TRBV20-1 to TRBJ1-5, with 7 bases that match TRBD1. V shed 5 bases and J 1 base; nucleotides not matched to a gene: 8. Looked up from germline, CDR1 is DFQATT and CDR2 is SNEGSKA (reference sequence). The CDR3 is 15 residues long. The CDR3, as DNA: TGCAGTGCTGCCGCGACAGGGAAAAGCAATCAGCCCCAGCATTTT. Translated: CSAAATGKSNQPQHF.

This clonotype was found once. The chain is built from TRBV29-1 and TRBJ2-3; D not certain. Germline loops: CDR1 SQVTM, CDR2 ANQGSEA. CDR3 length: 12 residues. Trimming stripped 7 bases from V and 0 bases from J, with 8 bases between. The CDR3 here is CSASDSTDTQYF. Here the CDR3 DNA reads TGCAGCGCCAGTGACAGCACAGATACGCAGTATTTT.

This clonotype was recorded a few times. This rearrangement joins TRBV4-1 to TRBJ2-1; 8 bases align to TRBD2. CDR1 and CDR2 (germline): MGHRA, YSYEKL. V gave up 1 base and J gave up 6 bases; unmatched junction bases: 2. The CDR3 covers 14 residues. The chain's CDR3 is CASSQGLARNEQFF. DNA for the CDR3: TGCGCCAGCAGCCAAGGACTAGCGCGCAATGAGCAGTTCTTC.

The CDR3 spells CASSQQYEQYF. The CDR3 nucleotides are TGTGCCAGCAGCCAACAATACGAGCAGTACTTC. V and J are TRBV4-2 and TRBJ2-7, with D unclear. Between the trimmed V and J ends, which lost 2 bases and 4 bases, there was a span of 3 bases. Germline values: CDR1 LGHNA, CDR2 YNFKEQ. The CDR3 extends over 11 amino acids.

CDR3 protein: CSARMRTSGAANEQFF. CDR3 bases: TGCAGTGCTAGAATGCGGACTAGCGGGGCTGCCAATGAGCAGTTCTTC. V gene TRBV20-1 combines with J gene TRBJ2-1; TRBD2 aligns across 12 bases. The CDR3 extends over 16 amino acids. V lost 2 bases, J lost 6 bases, and 8 bases stayed unmatched. The germline gives CDR1 DFQATT, CDR2 SNEGSKA (reference sequence).

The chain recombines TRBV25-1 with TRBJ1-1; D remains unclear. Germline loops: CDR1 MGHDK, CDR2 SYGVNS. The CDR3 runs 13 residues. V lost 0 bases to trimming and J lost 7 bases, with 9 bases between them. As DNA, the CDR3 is TGTGCCAGCAGTGAATATGTCGGCGGTGAAGCTTTCTTT. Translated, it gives CASSEYVGGEAFF.

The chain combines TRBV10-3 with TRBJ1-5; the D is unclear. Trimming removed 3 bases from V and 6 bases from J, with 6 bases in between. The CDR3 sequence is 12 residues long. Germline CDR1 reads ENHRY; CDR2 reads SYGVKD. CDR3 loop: CAISEGSQPQHF. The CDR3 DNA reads TGTGCCATCAGTGAAGGGAGTCAGCCCCAGCATTTT.

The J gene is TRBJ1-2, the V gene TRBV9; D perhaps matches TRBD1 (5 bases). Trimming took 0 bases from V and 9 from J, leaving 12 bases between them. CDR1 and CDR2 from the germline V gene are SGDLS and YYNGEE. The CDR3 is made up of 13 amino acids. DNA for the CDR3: TGTGCCAGCAGCGTAGGCCGGGAGGGGAGCTACACCTTC. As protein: CASSVGREGSYTF.

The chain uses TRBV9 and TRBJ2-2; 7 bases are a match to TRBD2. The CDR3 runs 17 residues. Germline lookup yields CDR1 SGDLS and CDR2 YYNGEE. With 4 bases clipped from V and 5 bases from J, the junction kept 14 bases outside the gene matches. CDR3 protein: CASSPRGDYAGTGELFF. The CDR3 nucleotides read TGTGCCAGCAGCCCCCGTGGGGACTACGCGGGGACCGGGGAGCTGTTTTTT.

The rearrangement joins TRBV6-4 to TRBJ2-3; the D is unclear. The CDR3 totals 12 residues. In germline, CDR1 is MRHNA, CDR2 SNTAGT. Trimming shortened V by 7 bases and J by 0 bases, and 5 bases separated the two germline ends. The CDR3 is CASNGSTDTQYF. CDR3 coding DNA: TGTGCCAGCAACGGGAGCACAGATACGCAGTATTTT.

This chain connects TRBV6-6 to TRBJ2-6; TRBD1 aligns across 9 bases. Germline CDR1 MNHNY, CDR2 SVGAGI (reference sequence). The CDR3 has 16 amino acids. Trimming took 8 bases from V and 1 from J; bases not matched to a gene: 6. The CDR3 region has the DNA TGTGCCAGCGAGGGACAGGGATCATCTGGGGCCAACGTCCTGACTTTC. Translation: CASEGQGSSGANVLTF.

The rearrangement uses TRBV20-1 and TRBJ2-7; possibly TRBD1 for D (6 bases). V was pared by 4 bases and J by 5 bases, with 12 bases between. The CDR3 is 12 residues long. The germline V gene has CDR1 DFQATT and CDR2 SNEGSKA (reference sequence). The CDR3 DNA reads TGCAGTGCTACACAGGGAAGGCACGAGCAGTACTTC. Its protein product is CSATQGRHEQYF.